The T cell receptor beta chain under discussion was sequenced for a study of cytomegalovirus exposure and HLA in healthy donors. At the level of the study: As released early, the data held around 80 million unique TCRs from HLA-typed donors.

PCR used 60 Vbeta primers and 13 Jbeta primers. Assay: immunoSEQ multiplex PCR; the TCRdb copy retains only in-frame clones and omits some. The sample holds 150,000 to 200,000 clones; around 74% are singletons and the top ten take roughly 2%. CDR3 length equals 17 residues. V trimming: 4 bases; J trimming: 8 bases; junction bases outside the gene matches: 12. CDR1 and CDR2 (germline): MGHRA, YSYEKL. The sample consisted of PBMCs. The chain combines TRBV4-1 with TRBJ2-4; 12 nucleotides align to TRBD1. The receptor was isolated from a female donor in good health and CMV-seronegative. CDR3 nucleotide sequence: TGCGCCAGCAGCCTGGCGAGGGACAGGGGGCGCAAGGACATTCAGTACTTC. The encoded protein is CASSLARDRGRKDIQYF.